This T cell receptor (beta chain) was found in a study of cytomegalovirus exposure and HLA in healthy donors. Study-wide results and caveats: In a later analysis, TCR beta V- and J-gene trimming showed a link to a missense DCLRE1C variant. Later work found most CMV-associated TCR beta chains apparently HLA-restricted.

Turning to this clone: Its specificity is not known.

The PCR was carried out with 60 Vbeta primers and 13 Jbeta primers. The method was immunoSEQ multiplex PCR; TCRdb's version includes in-frame clones alone and lacks a portion of them. The sample holds about 130,000 clones; approximately 80% are singletons and the top ten take around 3%. V lost 0 bases and J lost 4, with 8 bases in between. The CDR3 consists of 14 residues. In germline, CDR1 is MGHRA, CDR2 YSYEKL. The origin of this receptor is a man in his forties in good health and CMV-seronegative. Source material: PBMCs. The V and J genes are TRBV4-1 and TRBJ2-3; D might be TRBD1 (7 bases). In DNA form, the CDR3 reads TGCGCCAGCAGCCAAGACAGGGGGGCAGATACGCAGTATTTT. Translated, it gives CASSQDRGADTQYF.